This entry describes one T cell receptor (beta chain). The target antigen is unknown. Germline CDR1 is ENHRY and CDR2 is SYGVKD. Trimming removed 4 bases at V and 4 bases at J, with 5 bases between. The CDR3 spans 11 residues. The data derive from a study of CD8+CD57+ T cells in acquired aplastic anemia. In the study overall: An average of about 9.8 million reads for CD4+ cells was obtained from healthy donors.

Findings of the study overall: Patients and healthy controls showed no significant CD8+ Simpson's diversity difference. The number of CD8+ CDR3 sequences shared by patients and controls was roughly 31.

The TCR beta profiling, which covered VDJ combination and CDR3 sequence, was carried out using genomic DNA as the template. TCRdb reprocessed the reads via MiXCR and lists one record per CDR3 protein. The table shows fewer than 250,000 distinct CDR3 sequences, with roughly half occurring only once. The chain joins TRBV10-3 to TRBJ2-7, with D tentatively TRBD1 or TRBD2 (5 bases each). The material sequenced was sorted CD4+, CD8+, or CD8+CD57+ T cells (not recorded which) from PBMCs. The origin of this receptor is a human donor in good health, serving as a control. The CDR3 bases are TGTGCCATCAGTGGGGGGTACGAGCAGTACTTC. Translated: CAISGGYEQYF.